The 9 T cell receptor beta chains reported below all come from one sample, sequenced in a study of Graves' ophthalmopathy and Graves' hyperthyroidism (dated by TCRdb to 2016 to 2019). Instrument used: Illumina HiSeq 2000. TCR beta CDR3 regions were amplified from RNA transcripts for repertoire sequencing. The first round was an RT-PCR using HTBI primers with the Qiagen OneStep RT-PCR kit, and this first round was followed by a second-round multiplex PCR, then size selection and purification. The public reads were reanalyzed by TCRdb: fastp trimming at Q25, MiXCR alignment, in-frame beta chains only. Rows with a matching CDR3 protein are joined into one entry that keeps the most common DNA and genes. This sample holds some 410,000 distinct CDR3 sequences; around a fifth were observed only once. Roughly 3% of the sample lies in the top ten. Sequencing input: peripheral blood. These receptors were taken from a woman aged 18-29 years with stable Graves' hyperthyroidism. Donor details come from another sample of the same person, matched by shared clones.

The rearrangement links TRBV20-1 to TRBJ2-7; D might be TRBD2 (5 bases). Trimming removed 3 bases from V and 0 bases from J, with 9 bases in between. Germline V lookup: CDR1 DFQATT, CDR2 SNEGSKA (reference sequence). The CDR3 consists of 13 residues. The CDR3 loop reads CSASVGDSYEQYF. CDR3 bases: TGCAGTGCTAGCGTGGGAGACTCCTACGAGCAGTACTTC.

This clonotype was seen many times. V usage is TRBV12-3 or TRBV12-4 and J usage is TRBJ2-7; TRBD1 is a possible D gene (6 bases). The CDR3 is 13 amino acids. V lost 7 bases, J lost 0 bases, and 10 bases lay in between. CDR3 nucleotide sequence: TGTGCCAGCAACTCGGGACACTCCTACGAGCAGTACTTC. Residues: CASNSGHSYEQYF.

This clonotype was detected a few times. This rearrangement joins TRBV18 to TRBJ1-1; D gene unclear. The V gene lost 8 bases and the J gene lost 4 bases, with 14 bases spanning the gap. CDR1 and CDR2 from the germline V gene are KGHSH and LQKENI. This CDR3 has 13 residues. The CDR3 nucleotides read TGTGCCAGCGCGCCGCGGGGTGGCACTGAAGCTTTCTTT. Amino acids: CASAPRGGTEAFF.

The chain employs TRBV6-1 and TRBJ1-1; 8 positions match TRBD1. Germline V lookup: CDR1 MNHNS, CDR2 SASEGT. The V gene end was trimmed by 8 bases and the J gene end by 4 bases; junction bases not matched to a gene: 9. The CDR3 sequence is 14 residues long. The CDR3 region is CASYVTGAPTEAFF. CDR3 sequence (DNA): TGTGCCAGCTATGTGACAGGGGCGCCCACTGAAGCTTTCTTT.

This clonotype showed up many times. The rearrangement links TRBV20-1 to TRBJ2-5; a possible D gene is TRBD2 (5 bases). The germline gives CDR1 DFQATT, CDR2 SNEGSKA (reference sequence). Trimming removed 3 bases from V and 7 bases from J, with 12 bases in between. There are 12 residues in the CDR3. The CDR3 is CSASGVLATQYF. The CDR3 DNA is TGCAGTGCTAGTGGGGTGCTAGCGACCCAGTACTTC.

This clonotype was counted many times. The CDR3 region is CASSLTRGGPAYNEQFF. DNA of the CDR3: TGTGCCAGCAGCTTAACGCGGGGCGGGCCAGCCTACAATGAGCAGTTCTTC. This chain connects TRBV7-3 to TRBJ2-1; a weak D match, TRBD2 (6 bases). The CDR3 has 17 residues. Trimming stripped 0 bases from V and 2 bases from J, with 14 bases between. The germline V gene encodes CDR1 SGHTA and CDR2 FQGTGA.

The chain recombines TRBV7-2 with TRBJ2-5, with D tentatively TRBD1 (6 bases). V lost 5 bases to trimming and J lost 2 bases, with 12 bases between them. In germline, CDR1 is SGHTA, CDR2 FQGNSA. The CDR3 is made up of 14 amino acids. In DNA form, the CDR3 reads TGTGCCAGCAGCACACGGACAGAGCAAGAGACCCAGTACTTC. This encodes CASSTRTEQETQYF.

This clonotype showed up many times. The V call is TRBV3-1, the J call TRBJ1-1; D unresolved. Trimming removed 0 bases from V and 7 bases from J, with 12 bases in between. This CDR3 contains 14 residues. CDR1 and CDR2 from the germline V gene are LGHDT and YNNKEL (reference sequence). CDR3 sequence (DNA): TGTGCCAGCAGCCAAGATTCAGGCTCTATTGAAGCTTTCTTT. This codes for CASSQDSGSIEAFF.

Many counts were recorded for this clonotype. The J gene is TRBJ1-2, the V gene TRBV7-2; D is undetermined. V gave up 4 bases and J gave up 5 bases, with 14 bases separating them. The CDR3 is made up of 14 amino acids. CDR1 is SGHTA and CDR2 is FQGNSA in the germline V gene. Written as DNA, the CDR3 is TGTGCCAGCAGCTCCCTAGGGCAGGAGTATGGCTACACCTTC. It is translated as CASSSLGQEYGYTF.